The rows below give T cell receptor beta chains drawn from one sample of a study of blood T cell repertoires in COVID-19. TCRdb keeps only in-frame clones here, not all; method: immunoSEQ multiplex PCR. The sample yields roughly 250,000 clones, just under 85% seen once. The specimen sequenced was peripheral blood. These receptor sequences come from a woman at least 80 years old with acute or convalescent COVID-19. Both conserved end residues are part of each CDR3. Each record gives: CDR3 DNA, CDR3 protein, D gene, clone size, V gene, J gene. D genes are given only for firm matches. Not all rows give a size; the values are once, few, many and, for expanded clones, a class.

TGTGCCAGCTCCAGGGAAAGAGAGACCCAGTACTTC	CASSRERETQYF	.	.	TRBV18	TRBJ2-5
TGTGCCAGCAGTGAACCTGGCAGGGGGATCTCCTACGAGCAGTACTTC	CASSEPGRGISYEQYF	TRBD1	.	TRBV6-1	TRBJ2-7
TGTGCCAGTAGTACCCCGGGACTAGCGGGGGGGACCGCGAACACCGGGGAGCTGTTTTTT	CASSTPGLAGGTANTGELFF	TRBD2	.	TRBV19	TRBJ2-2
TGTGCCAGCAGGGTCCCCAACAGGGGCGGGTACGAGCAGTACTTC	CASRVPNRGGYEQYF	TRBD1	.	TRBV28	TRBJ2-7
TGTGCCAGCAGTTTATTGAGCGGGAGGACCTACAATGAGCAGTTCTTC	CASSLLSGRTYNEQFF	TRBD2	.	TRBV28	TRBJ2-1
TGCGCCAGCAGAAGCGGAGGGATAGAAGAGACCCAGTACTTC	CASRSGGIEETQYF	.	.	TRBV10-1	TRBJ2-5
TGTGCCGCACAGGGGGGGGGAGAACCAAACATTCAGTACTTC	CAAQGGGEPNIQYF	.	.	TRBV10-3	TRBJ2-4
TGTGCCAGTGCTTCAAGGACAGAACCGAACACTGAAGCTTTCTTT	CASASRTEPNTEAFF	.	few	TRBV19	TRBJ1-1
TGCGCCAGCAGCTTCACTCCGACAGGGGACTATGGCTACACCTTC	CASSFTPTGDYGYTF	TRBD1	.	TRBV5-1	TRBJ1-2
TGTGCCACCAGTGATTTGGGACTAGCCTACAATGAGCAGTTCTTC	CATSDLGLAYNEQFF	TRBD2	few	TRBV24-1	TRBJ2-1
TGCGCCAGCAGCTTGGAGCGGGGGGGTTACACAGATACGCAGTATTTT	CASSLERGGYTDTQYF	TRBD2	.	TRBV5-1	TRBJ2-3
TGTGCCACCAGCAGAGATAATAGCCACAATCAGCCCCAGCATTTT	CATSRDNSHNQPQHF	.	many	TRBV15	TRBJ1-5
TGTGCCAGTAGTGTCCCCCCCGGACTAGCGGGGGGGCTAGAGACCCAGTACTTC	CASSVPPGLAGGLETQYF	TRBD2	once	TRBV19	TRBJ2-5
TGTGCCAGCAGCGGCACAGGGATTGCAACTAATGAAAAACTGTTTTTT	CASSGTGIATNEKLFF	.	.	TRBV7-8	TRBJ1-4
TGTGCCAGCAGTGAAGCACTAGCGGGAGGAAACCAAGAGACCCAGTACTTC	CASSEALAGGNQETQYF	TRBD2	.	TRBV2	TRBJ2-5
TGTGCCAGCAGTGAAATCACAGGGAATGAGCAGTTCTTC	CASSEITGNEQFF	.	once	TRBV6-1	TRBJ2-1
TGTGCCAGTAGTCCCGTACCCGGGACAAGGCCCGAGGGGCAGTACTTC	CASSPVPGTRPEGQYF	.	.	TRBV19	TRBJ2-7
TGTGCCAGCAGCGCCCAGACAGGTTACGTCTACGAGCAGTACTTC	CASSAQTGYVYEQYF	.	.	TRBV7-8	TRBJ2-7
TGTGCCAGCAGCGTAGCTCCGGCAGATACGCAGTATTTT	CASSVAPADTQYF	.	.	TRBV9	TRBJ2-3
TGTGCCAGCAGTGGACAGGGCCAACTGTTTTTT	CASSGQGQLFF	TRBD1	.	TRBV2	TRBJ1-4
TGCGCCAGCAGCTTGGTCGGACAAGGAATTGAAGCTTTCTTT	CASSLVGQGIEAFF	.	.	TRBV5-1	TRBJ1-1
TGTGCCACCAGTGAAGGGGTTTCCTCCTACAATGAGCAGTTCTTC	CATSEGVSSYNEQFF	.	.	TRBV24-1	TRBJ2-1
TGTGCCAGCGGGGGACAGAGCAATCAGCCCCAGCATTTT	CASGGQSNQPQHF	TRBD1	.	TRBV28	TRBJ1-5
TGTGCCAGCAGCCCGGGACAGGGGTCCCACAATGAGCAGTTCTTC	CASSPGQGSHNEQFF	TRBD1	.	TRBV7-2	TRBJ2-1
TGTGCCAGCAGTCAAGACAGCCAGTGGCCCTACAATGAGCAGTTCTTC	CASSQDSQWPYNEQFF	.	once	TRBV6-6	TRBJ2-1
TGTGCCAGAAACAACCTTAACTATGGCTACACCTTC	CARNNLNYGYTF	.	.	TRBV5-3	TRBJ1-2
TGTGCCAGCAGCCTTAAGACTAGCGGGGGCACAGATACGCAGTATTTT	CASSLKTSGGTDTQYF	TRBD2	.	TRBV5-4	TRBJ2-3
TGTGCCAGCAGTAGGACTAGCGCCACAGATACGCAGTATTTT	CASSRTSATDTQYF	TRBD2	.	TRBV3-1/TRBV3-2	TRBJ2-3
TGTGCCAGCAGCACCAGCGCCTCGTTGATGACCGGGGAGCTGTTTTTT	CASSTSASLMTGELFF	.	.	TRBV7-2	TRBJ2-2
TGTGCCAGCAGCGTACCCCTCCCAGGATATGAGCAGTTCTTC	CASSVPLPGYEQFF	.	.	TRBV9	TRBJ2-1